This TCR beta chain was identified during a study of T cell repertoires in ileal Crohn's disease. Overall study context: About half received postoperative treatment, some 11 with thiopurines and 15 to 20 anti-TNF.

Clones were read by immunoSEQ multiplex PCR, and TCRdb kept only the in-frame ones, dropping some. The sample contains roughly 13,000 clones, less than 85% of which appear only once. This CDR3 is built from 15 residues. Germline CDR1 SGHRS, CDR2 YFSETQ. Unmatched junction bases numbered 4, after V lost 2 bases and J lost 5 bases. The receptor was isolated from an adult with Crohn's disease. The sequenced sample was ileal tissue. The J gene is TRBJ2-3, the V gene TRBV5-1; 11 bases align to TRBD2. The CDR3 loop reads CASSFTGTSGDTQYF. The CDR3 nucleotides are TGCGCCAGCAGCTTTACCGGGACTAGCGGAGATACGCAGTATTTT.